A single sample is the source of the 27 T cell receptor beta chains below, sequenced in a study of regulatory T cells in long-lasting Graves disease. Arm-PCR of CDR3 regions with iRepertoire HTBI primers generated TCR beta libraries. TCRdb processed the multiplex PCR reads anew with MiXCR; each CDR3 protein has one entry. This repertoire shows a few hundred thousand distinct CDR3 sequences, about 20% found once; its top ten account for about a quarter. Stated time point: persistent/refractory GD, antithyroid drugs over 5 years with positive TRAb. PBMCs were the source of the RNA used for TCR sequencing. The sequences come from peripheral blood mononuclear cells (PBMCs), collected when the disease was refractory, from a patient treated with antithyroid drugs. Receptors were obtained from a female donor with Graves disease.

This clonotype has a count of ten or more. The rearrangement joins TRBV28 to TRBJ2-7; unclear D gene. V lost 8 bases to trimming and J lost 3 bases, with 14 bases between them. Germline V gives CDR1 MDHEN, CDR2 SYDVKM. The CDR3 consists of 13 residues. The CDR3 region has the DNA TGTGCCAGCTTACCGGACCCAGGCTACGAGCAGTACTTC. This codes for CASLPDPGYEQYF.

This chain joins TRBV5-1 and TRBJ1-6, with 8 bases lining up with TRBD1. V dropped 0 bases and J dropped 8; count of bases not matched to a gene: 7. The V gene's germline CDR1 is SGHRS and CDR2 YFSETQ. CDR3 length: 16 amino acids. The CDR3 here is CASSLVPDRADSPLHF. The CDR3 coding sequence is TGCGCCAGCAGCTTGGTTCCGGACAGGGCTGATTCACCCCTCCACTTT.

The genes are TRBV6-1 and TRBJ2-7; D is unclear. Looked up from germline, CDR1 is MNHNS and CDR2 is SASEGT. CDR3 length: 11 residues. Trimming stripped 10 bases from V and 5 bases from J, with 12 bases between. In DNA form, the CDR3 reads TGTGCCACCTACCCTGGGGACGAGCAGTACTTC. Protein sequence: CATYPGDEQYF.

This clonotype was recorded a few times. The chain joins TRBV27 to TRBJ2-7; TRBD2 agrees at 9 bases. The CDR3 has 15 residues. Germline CDR1 MNHEY, CDR2 SMNVEV (reference sequence). The J segment lost 0 bases and the V segment lost 2 bases, leaving 2 bases of the junction unmatched. The CDR3 DNA reads TGTGCCAGCAGTTTAACTAGCGGGTACTCCTACGAGCAGTACTTC. As protein: CASSLTSGYSYEQYF.

The chain couples TRBV30 to TRBJ1-5; D remains ambiguous. Germline V CDR1 and CDR2: GTSNPN, SVGIG (reference sequence). The CDR3 runs to 13 residues. V lost 5 bases, J lost 0 bases, and 8 bases lay in between. CDR3 sequence (DNA): TGTGCCTGGGCACAGTATAGCAATCAGCCCCAGCATTTT. Its translation: CAWAQYSNQPQHF. The complete variable domain, with remaining parts taken from reference TRBV30 and TRBJ1-5, reads SQTIHQWPATLVQPVGSPLSLECTVEGTSNPNLYWYRQAAGRGLQLLFYSVGIGQISSEVPQNLSASRPQDRQFILSSKKLLLSDSGFYLCAWAQYSNQPQHFGDGTRLSIL.

Ten or more counts support this clonotype. The CDR3 nucleotides read TGTGCCAGCAGTGAATTTCCGGGTAACACTGAAGCTTTCTTT. As protein: CASSEFPGNTEAFF. The chain recombines TRBV6-1 with TRBJ1-1; no reliable D call. The CDR3 contains 14 residues. Deletions cut 2 bases from V and 2 bases from J, with 9 bases between. Germline CDR1 MNHNS, CDR2 SASEGT.

This clonotype was seen repeatedly, ten times or more. The genes are TRBV28 and TRBJ1-1, with no clear D. The V gene lost 6 bases and the J gene lost 2 bases, with 10 bases spanning the gap. Germline V gives CDR1 MDHEN, CDR2 SYDVKM. CDR3 length: 13 residues. The CDR3 is CASRTRVNTEAFF. CDR3 DNA sequence: TGTGCCAGCAGGACAAGGGTAAACACTGAAGCTTTCTTT.

J is TRBJ1-3 and V is TRBV29-1; D is undetermined. The CDR3 sequence is 13 residues long. Germline CDR1 is SQVTM and CDR2 is ANQGSEA. Trimming stripped 4 bases from V and 0 bases from J, with 7 bases between. CDR3 bases: TGCAGCGTTGCGAACCGCTCTGGAAACACCATATATTTT. This sequence encodes CSVANRSGNTIYF.

This chain joins TRBV18 and TRBJ2-1, with no clear D. The CDR3 extends over 12 amino acids. The germline V gene has CDR1 KGHSH and CDR2 LQKENI. Trimming cost V 3 bases and J 10 bases, with 10 bases left between them. In nucleotides, the CDR3 is TGTGCCAGCTCACCGGTGACGGAGGAGCAGTTCTTC. Its translation is CASSPVTEEQFF.

Points on this clonotype: An end of the junction differs from the germline gene, which may be a read error. The chain combines TRBV5-1 with TRBJ2-7; D possibly uses TRBD1 or TRBD2 (5 bases each). The CDR3 is 15 residues long. Per germline, CDR1 SGHRS and CDR2 YFSETQ. CDR3 region: CASSGTTASTYVQYF. CDR3 DNA sequence: TGCGCCAGCAGCGGGACGACAGCCTCTACCTACGTGCAGTACTTC.

This clonotype has a count of ten or more. V is TRBV6-1 and J is TRBJ2-5; 7 bases agree with TRBD1. Germline CDR1 MNHNS, CDR2 SASEGT. V dropped 5 bases and J dropped 6; count of bases not matched to a gene: 15. The CDR3 runs 16 residues. CDR3: CASSPGNTGARKTQYF. The CDR3 DNA follows: TGTGCCAGCAGTCCCGGGAACACAGGGGCCAGAAAGACCCAGTACTTC.

The chain recombines TRBV5-1 with TRBJ2-1; D call uncertain. The germline CDR1 and CDR2 sequences are SGHRS and YFSETQ. CDR3 length: 13 residues. V was shortened by 2 bases and J by 5 bases, with 8 bases between the two germline ends. The CDR3 DNA reads TGCGCCAGCAGCTTAGACCGTGACAATGAGCAGTTCTTC. This sequence encodes CASSLDRDNEQFF.

This clonotype was detected ten times or more. The CDR3 loop is CASSESPGMNTEAFF. The CDR3 DNA reads as TGTGCCAGCAGTGAATCCCCGGGCATGAACACTGAAGCTTTCTTT. The chain uses TRBV6-1 and TRBJ1-1; D is undetermined. Trimming stripped 2 bases from V and 0 bases from J, with 10 bases between. CDR1 and CDR2 from the germline V gene are MNHNS and SASEGT. The CDR3 is 15 amino acids.

This clonotype was observed many times. The CDR3 nucleotides read TGCAGCGTTCTAGGGGTATCTGGAAACACCATATATTTT. Translated, it gives CSVLGVSGNTIYF. The V and J genes are TRBV29-1 and TRBJ1-3; tentative D call: TRBD1 (5 bases). The CDR3 is made up of 13 amino acids. Germline CDR1 reads SQVTM; CDR2 reads ANQGSEA. V dropped 5 bases and J dropped 1 base, with 9 bases sitting between them.

This clonotype was observed many times. The chain uses TRBV12-3 or TRBV12-4 and TRBJ1-2; no clear D. The ends were cut back, 2 bases at V and 6 bases at J, with 16 bases in the middle. The CDR3 is 15 residues long. The CDR3 DNA follows: TGTGCCAGCAGTTTAAGATTAGGGTCTCCTCATGGCTACACCTTC. It translates to CASSLRLGSPHGYTF.

V gene TRBV15 combines with J gene TRBJ1-1; D not resolved. The V end was cut by 0 bases, the J end by 1 base, with 6 bases between. This CDR3 contains 14 residues. The V gene's germline CDR1 is LNHNV and CDR2 YYDKDF (reference sequence). CDR3 sequence (DNA): TGTGCCACCAGCAGAGATCATAGGAACACTGAAGCTTTCTTT. Translating gives CATSRDHRNTEAFF.

This clonotype was recorded at least ten times. The chain couples TRBV12-3 or TRBV12-4 to TRBJ2-5; D is perhaps TRBD1 or TRBD2 (5 bases each). Trimming stripped 3 bases from V and 5 bases from J, with 7 bases between. This CDR3 is 12 amino acids long. The DNA for the CDR3 is TGTGCCAGCAGTTTGGGGGTGGAGACCCAGTACTTC. This gives the protein CASSLGVETQYF.

For the CDR3, the DNA is TGTGCCAGCAGCGTAGCGGGGACAGGAATGAACACTGAAGCTTTCTTT. This sequence encodes CASSVAGTGMNTEAFF. The rearrangement uses TRBV9 and TRBJ1-1; TRBD1 matches 8 bases. With 0 bases clipped from V and 0 bases from J, the junction kept 4 bases outside the gene matches. There are 16 residues in the CDR3. Per germline, CDR1 SGDLS and CDR2 YYNGEE.

In this sample, this clonotype turned up a few times. This sequence joins TRBV20-1 and TRBJ2-7; D is perhaps TRBD1 or TRBD2 (5 bases each). This CDR3 is built from 15 residues. Germline CDR1 reads DFQATT; CDR2 reads SNEGSKA (reference sequence). V was pared by 6 bases and J by 1 base, with 19 bases between. The CDR3 sequence is CSAQSGTAVSYEQYF. Here the CDR3 DNA reads TGCAGTGCGCAATCCGGGACGGCCGTTTCCTACGAGCAGTACTTC.

This rearrangement joins TRBV30 to TRBJ2-4; 9 bases match TRBD1. Germline values: CDR1 GTSNPN, CDR2 SVGIG (reference sequence). The CDR3 consists of 13 residues. Trimming at V came to 2 bases and at J to 6 bases, leaving 2 bases not matched to a gene. Here the CDR3 reads CAWSSTGGNIQYF. CDR3 nucleotides: TGTGCCTGGAGTTCGACAGGGGGAAACATTCAGTACTTC.

There are a few counts of this clonotype. The genes are TRBV29-1 and TRBJ2-2; D ambiguous. Germline V gene sequence: CDR1 SQVTM, CDR2 ANQGSEA. The CDR3 is 12 amino acids. V lost 4 bases, J lost 0 bases, and 3 bases lay in between. As DNA, the CDR3 is TGCAGCGTTGGTTCGAACACCGGGGAGCTGTTTTTT. Protein product: CSVGSNTGELFF.

The CDR3 reads CASSDSITGELFF. Written as DNA, the CDR3 is TGTGCCAGCAGTGACTCAATTACCGGGGAGCTGTTTTTT. The chain links TRBV6-4 to TRBJ2-2; D uncertain. CDR3 length: 13 residues. Germline V gene lookup returns CDR1 MRHNA and CDR2 SNTAGT. The V end was cut by 0 bases, the J end by 5 bases, with 4 bases between.

Ten or more counts support this clonotype. The chain combines TRBV2 with TRBJ1-5; D not certain. Trimming cost V 4 bases and J 0 bases, with 7 bases left between them. This CDR3 has 14 residues. From germline, CDR1 is SNHLY and CDR2 FYNNEI. The CDR3 loop reads CASSVEASNQPQHF. CDR3 nucleotides: TGTGCCAGCAGTGTAGAGGCTAGCAATCAGCCCCAGCATTTT.

This clonotype came up a few times. V usage is TRBV30 and J usage is TRBJ1-1; D may be TRBD1 (6 bases). With 5 bases removed from V and 4 bases from J, the gap between germline ends came to 14 bases. Germline-derived CDR1 and CDR2 are GTSNPN and SVGIG (reference sequence). The CDR3 covers 13 residues. The CDR3 region has the DNA TGTGCCTGGGTAGGCAGGGGCATCACTGAAGCTTTCTTT. Its translation: CAWVGRGITEAFF. Using reference TRBV30 and TRBJ1-1 for the parts outside the CDR3, the full variable domain is SQTIHQWPATLVQPVGSPLSLECTVEGTSNPNLYWYRQAAGRGLQLLFYSVGIGQISSEVPQNLSASRPQDRQFILSSKKLLLSDSGFYLCAWVGRGITEAFFGQGTRLTVV.

This clonotype was picked up one time. The V call is TRBV6-1, the J call TRBJ1-1; D not resolved. V was cut by 2 bases and J by 0 bases, with 10 bases left in between. Germline V CDR1 and CDR2: MNHNS, SASEGT. The CDR3 contains 15 residues. The CDR3 reads CASSENWLLNTEAFF. CDR3 bases: TGTGCCAGCAGTGAAAATTGGTTATTGAACACTGAAGCTTTCTTT.

In this sample, this clonotype turned up many times. The rearrangement joins TRBV2 to TRBJ2-5; a possible D gene is TRBD1 (6 bases). Trimming shortened V by 6 bases and J by 4 bases, and 12 bases separated the two germline ends. Germline CDR1 SNHLY, CDR2 FYNNEI. This CDR3 comprises 13 residues. The CDR3 reads CASRRDNRETQYF. The DNA of the CDR3 is TGTGCCAGCAGACGGGACAATAGAGAGACCCAGTACTTC.

This clonotype occurred once. This chain uses TRBV9 with TRBJ2-3; 9 bases match TRBD2. Germline V gene lookup returns CDR1 SGDLS and CDR2 YYNGEE. The CDR3 loop spans 15 amino acids. V shed 0 bases, J shed 6 bases, and the junction held 5 bases outside the gene matches. The CDR3 region is CASSVGSGSGDTQYF. The DNA of the CDR3 is TGTGCCAGCAGCGTAGGTAGCGGGAGTGGGGATACGCAGTATTTT.